Here is one T cell receptor beta chain with its context. This record belongs to a study of control samples from healthy donors and cancer patients. There are 13 residues in the CDR3. Germline V gives CDR1 MNHNY, CDR2 SVGAGI (reference sequence). V lost 8 bases and J 0 bases, leaving 7 bases between the germline ends. Assay: immunoSEQ multiplex PCR; the TCRdb copy retains only in-frame clones and omits some. Of over 150,000 clones listed, 90% are singletons. This sequence was found in a woman aged 45-65 years in good health. This chain joins TRBV6-6 and TRBJ1-4, with D uncertain. Sequenced input: blood. The CDR3 DNA reads TGTGCCAGCTTCCGGGCAACTAATGAAAAACTGTTTTTT. Its protein is CASFRATNEKLFF.